This T cell receptor (beta chain) was documented in a study of Ad26.COV2.S vaccination and SARS-CoV-2 variants. In the study overall: Ad26.COV2.S given intramuscularly, once or twice 56 days apart.

About this clone itself: Its antigen remains unidentified.

Germline values: CDR1 LNHDA, CDR2 SQIVND (reference sequence). Deletions cut 5 bases from V and 3 bases from J, with 19 bases between. CDR3 size: 17 residues. Generated by immunoSEQ multiplex PCR, the TCRdb table keeps only in-frame clones and is missing some. The data show around 450,000 clones, 90% seen once. Treatment of the sample: around 19 received Ad26.COV2.S at low or high dose, single or two shots; about 5 received placebo; per-sample allocation not given. Samples came from day 63 after the first vaccine or placebo injection. An Ad26 vector that expressed Wuhan-strain SARS-CoV-2 spike constituted the vaccine. The study, taken as a whole, reports: After vaccination, reports described spike-specific CD8+ and CD4+ T cell responses as showing substantial breadth.

This clonotype was obtained from a person between 18 and 65 years old who received the Ad26.COV2.S COVID-19 vaccine or a placebo. This rearrangement joins TRBV19 to TRBJ2-2; weak D call: TRBD2 (6 bases). This material consisted of peripheral blood, taken in a trial of Ad26.COV2.S vaccine versus placebo. CDR3 loop: CASSSPRGGGDTGELFF. The CDR3 coding sequence is TGTGCCAGTAGTTCCCCGAGGGGCGGCGGGGACACCGGGGAGCTGTTTTTT.